This T cell receptor (beta chain) was obtained from a study of blood T cells in healthy people across ages. A sample-barcoded 5' primer and a J-beta primer mix were used in a second PCR of roughly 7 to 11 cycles. Researchers report that a template-switch adaptor with 12 random nucleotides tagged each cDNA molecule. TCRdb reprocessed the 5' RACE reads via MiXCR and lists one record per CDR3 protein. The sample yields approximately 1.5 million distinct CDR3 sequences, roughly 43% seen once. Study-wide results and limits: A roughly linear age-dependent decrease characterized TCR beta diversity per million T cells. Naive CD4+ cell counts and diversity both ran higher in long-lived than in aged donors.

Whenever a sample was processed, at least 7 million PBMCs were isolated. Per germline, CDR1 SGHVS and CDR2 FQNEAQ. V lost 2 bases and J lost 2, with 10 bases in between. The CDR3 has 14 residues. With respect to this clonotype: What it recognizes is unknown.

The TCR was taken from a woman between 18 and 29 years old in good health. J is TRBJ2-7 and V is TRBV7-8, with D maybe TRBD2 (5 bases). Sequenced sample: blood. The CDR3 sequence is CASSLRPGTYEQYF. In DNA form, the CDR3 reads TGTGCCAGCAGCTTACGACCGGGAACCTACGAGCAGTACTTC.